The 9 T cell receptor beta chains below all came from one sample that was sequenced in a study of shared clonotypes between healthy human individuals. Clones were read by immunoSEQ multiplex PCR, and TCRdb kept only the in-frame ones, dropping some. The sample gives around 990,000 clones, 70% to 80% of which show up once; about 0.89% is in the top ten. The sequencing sample was made of memory CD4+ T cells from PBMCs. Described subset: CD45RA-negative fraction. These receptors were collected from a man aged 18 to 29 in good health. Some clones in this sample may be carry-over from other donors' samples.

Comment on this clone: A read error likely explains this, since a far larger clone differs by one base. The genes are TRBV30 and TRBJ1-1, with 7 bases aligning to TRBD1. The CDR3 consists of 13 residues. Germline V gene data show CDR1 as GTSNPN and CDR2 as SVGIG (reference sequence). The CDR3 nucleotides read TGTACCTGGAGCGACAGGGCCTACACTGAAGCTTTCTTT. This encodes CTWSDRAYTEAFF. Supplemented by reference TRBV30 and TRBJ1-1, the full variable domain reads SQTIHQWPATLVQPVGSPLSLECTVEGTSNPNLYWYRQAAGRGLQLLFYSVGIGQISSEVPQNLSASRPQDRQFILSSKKLLLSDSGFYLCTWSDRAYTEAFFGQGTRLTVV.

J is TRBJ2-7 and V is TRBV28; 9 positions agree with TRBD2. Trimming cost V 8 bases and J 2 bases; bases outside gene matches: 7. The CDR3 runs 14 residues. The germline V gene encodes CDR1 MDHEN and CDR2 SYDVKM. The CDR3: CASFSGSHPYEQYF. In nucleotides, the CDR3 is TGTGCCAGCTTTAGCGGGAGCCATCCCTACGAGCAGTACTTC.

This clone was counted between two and nine times. The chain uses TRBV6-6 and TRBJ2-2; D is unresolved. CDR3 size: 13 residues. V lost 2 bases, J lost 5 bases, and 6 bases lay in between. Germline-derived CDR1 and CDR2 are MNHNY and SVGAGI (reference sequence). CDR3 nucleotide sequence: TGTGCCAGCAGTTACCCGTTGACCGGGGAGCTGTTTTTT. Translation: CASSYPLTGELFF.

The J gene is TRBJ2-7, the V gene TRBV12-5; D perhaps matches TRBD2 (6 bases). The CDR3 extends over 15 amino acids. V was clipped by 7 bases and J by 0 bases, with 16 bases between them. Germline V gives CDR1 LGHNT, CDR2 FRNRAP. CDR3 residues: CASARGGADSYEQYF. The CDR3 bases are TGTGCTAGTGCCCGCGGAGGGGCCGACTCCTACGAGCAGTACTTC.

The chain couples TRBV27 to TRBJ2-7; TRBD1 matches at 10 bases. V dropped 4 bases and J dropped 4; count of bases not matched to a gene: 4. The CDR3 has 14 residues. The V gene's germline CDR1 is MNHEY and CDR2 SMNVEV (reference sequence). CDR3 nucleotide sequence: TGTGCCAGCAGTTCGGACAGGGGGGAATACGAGCAGTACTTC. It specifies CASSSDRGEYEQYF.

The chain links TRBV2 to TRBJ1-1, with unresolved D. The V and J ends lost 8 bases and 1 base respectively, with 8 bases between them. The germline V gene encodes CDR1 SNHLY and CDR2 FYNNEI. This CDR3 comprises 12 residues. In DNA, the CDR3 is TGTGCCAGCGGACTGGCGAACACTGAAGCTTTCTTT. Amino acids: CASGLANTEAFF.

The chain links TRBV7-3 to TRBJ2-1; perhaps TRBD2 as D (6 bases). Germline V gene data show CDR1 as SGHTA and CDR2 as FQGTGA. The CDR3 consists of 16 residues. The V gene lost 1 base and the J gene lost 7 bases, with 17 bases spanning the gap. CDR3 sequence reads: CASSLMTGVGKNEQFF. The CDR3, as DNA: TGTGCCAGCAGCTTAATGACGGGAGTGGGAAAAAATGAGCAGTTCTTC.

The chain employs TRBV29-1 and TRBJ1-3, with no clear D. The ends were cut back, 6 bases at V and 1 base at J, with 10 bases in the middle. The germline V gene has CDR1 SQVTM and CDR2 ANQGSEA. The length of the CDR3 is 13 residues. The CDR3 DNA follows: TGCAGCGTCCCCGACCCATCTGGAAACACCATATATTTT. This sequence encodes CSVPDPSGNTIYF.

This clone was recorded a few times. V and J are TRBV6-6 and TRBJ2-5; tentative D call: TRBD2 (5 bases). V shed 2 bases and J shed 1 base, with 8 bases lying between them. The CDR3 contains 14 residues. CDR1 and CDR2 from the germline V gene are MNHNY and SVGAGI (reference sequence). CDR3 region: CASSYGAAQETQYF. In DNA, the CDR3 is TGTGCCAGCAGTTACGGAGCGGCCCAAGAGACCCAGTACTTC.